A single sample is the source of the 24 T cell receptor beta chains below, sequenced in a study of blood T cell repertoires in COVID-19. Sequenced by immunoSEQ multiplex PCR; TCRdb stores in-frame clones only, minus some. In the table there are 200,000 to 250,000 clones, about 90% of which are singletons. Sequencing was performed on PBMCs or T cells enriched from blood (not recorded which). All receptors come from a man younger than 45 who had recovered from COVID-19.

V and J are TRBV14 and TRBJ2-7; TRBD1 might be the D (7 bases). This CDR3 is built from 13 residues. V was clipped by 5 bases and J by 3 bases, with 11 bases between them. Germline lookup yields CDR1 SGHDN and CDR2 FVKESK. The CDR3 region has the DNA TGTGCCAGCAGCGCAGGGGGGATCTACGAGCAGTACTTC. The encoded protein is CASSAGGIYEQYF. Complete variable domain (other parts from reference TRBV14 and TRBJ2-7): EAGVTQFPSHSVIEKGQTVTLRCDPISGHDNLYWYRRVMGKEIKFLLHFVKESKQDESGMPNNRFLAERTGGTYSTLKVQPAELEDSGVYFCASSAGGIYEQYFGPGTRLTVT.

This rearrangement joins TRBV9 to TRBJ1-1, with D perhaps matching TRBD1 (5 bases). The CDR3 runs 15 residues. The germline gives CDR1 SGDLS, CDR2 YYNGEE. The V gene lost 4 bases and the J gene lost 2 bases, with 15 bases spanning the gap. CDR3 nucleotides: TGTGCCAGCAGCCCTCTCGGGGGAATAAACACTGAAGCTTTCTTT. It specifies CASSPLGGINTEAFF.

This clone was seen once. This chain connects TRBV7-6 to TRBJ1-3; D is unresolved. In germline, CDR1 is SGHVS, CDR2 FNYEAQ. The CDR3 loop spans 16 amino acids. The V gene lost 0 bases and the J gene lost 0 bases, with 9 bases spanning the gap. The CDR3 nucleotides are TGTGCCAGCAGCTTAGCGCAGTCCTTCTCTGGAAACACCATATATTTT. Its protein is CASSLAQSFSGNTIYF. Full variable domain (remainder filled in from reference TRBV7-6 and TRBJ1-3): GAGVSQSPRYKVTKRGQDVALRCDPISGHVSLYWYRQALGQGPEFLTYFNYEAQQDKSGLPNDRFSAERPEGSISTLTIQRTEQRDSAMYRCASSLAQSFSGNTIYFGEGSWLTVV.

This chain uses TRBV7-6 with TRBJ2-7, with 10 bases fitting TRBD1. V lost 4 bases to trimming and J lost 3 bases; unmatched junction nucleotides: 3. There are 14 residues in the CDR3. Germline assignment: CDR1 SGHVS and CDR2 FNYEAQ. The CDR3 spells CASSSWDRGYEQYF. In DNA form, the CDR3 reads TGTGCCAGCAGCTCTTGGGACAGGGGCTACGAGCAGTACTTC.

CDR3 DNA sequence: TGTGCCAGCAGCCAAGGGGGGCAGGGCCGTTATGGCTACACCTTC. Translation gives CASSQGGQGRYGYTF. The V call is TRBV3-1 (or the pseudogene TRBV3-2), the J call TRBJ1-2; tentative D call: TRBD1 (6 bases). Germline CDR1 and CDR2: LGHDT and YNNKEL (reference sequence). V lost 1 base, J lost 5 bases, and 14 bases lay in between. This CDR3 has 15 amino acids.

V is TRBV27 and J is TRBJ2-7; D is possibly TRBD1 (6 bases). In germline, CDR1 is MNHEY, CDR2 SMNVEV (reference sequence). This CDR3 has 13 residues. Between the trimmed V and J ends, which lost 6 bases and 7 bases, there was a span of 16 bases. The DNA of the CDR3 is TGTGCCAGCAGACGGGACACCTCGTGGGAGCAGTACTTC. It codes for CASRRDTSWEQYF.

V is TRBV11-2 and J is TRBJ2-5; TRBD1 might be the D (6 bases). CDR1 is SGHAT, CDR2 FQNNGV, per germline. This CDR3 has 15 residues. Trimming pared 3 bases from V and 5 bases from J, leaving 16 bases between. CDR3 coding DNA: TGTGCCAGCAGCTTGGGCTCCCAGGGGTTCGAGACCCAGTACTTC. It is translated as CASSLGSQGFETQYF.

This clone was recorded only once. V and J are TRBV4-1 and TRBJ2-1; D is possibly TRBD1 (6 bases). There are 14 residues in the CDR3. V lost 2 bases, J lost 7 bases, and 12 bases lay in between. Germline loops: CDR1 MGHRA, CDR2 YSYEKL. CDR3 sequence (DNA): TGCGCCAGCAGCCAACCCCTCAGGGGAAATGAGCAGTTCTTC. Its translation is CASSQPLRGNEQFF.

The chain couples TRBV28 to TRBJ1-1; D remains unclear. CDR1 and CDR2 (germline): MDHEN, SYDVKM. The CDR3 is 15 amino acids. V was pared by 8 bases and J by 1 base, with 17 bases between. In nucleotides, the CDR3 is TGTGCCAGCCGAGTTGGAGGCAATGGGAACACTGAAGCTTTCTTT. This codes for CASRVGGNGNTEAFF.

The chain couples TRBV19 to TRBJ1-5; D remains ambiguous. This CDR3 has 13 amino acids. CDR1 is LNHDA, CDR2 SQIVND, per germline (reference sequence). With 8 bases removed from V and 2 bases from J, the gap between germline ends came to 10 bases. The CDR3 here is CASDQAGNQPQHF. The CDR3, as DNA: TGTGCCAGTGACCAGGCTGGCAATCAGCCCCAGCATTTT.

The chain carries TRBV7-9 and TRBJ1-2, with D maybe TRBD1 (5 bases). Trimming left V 4 bases short and J 2 bases short, with 11 bases between. CDR1 SEHNR and CDR2 FQNEAQ come from the germline V gene (reference sequence). The CDR3 is 14 amino acids. CDR3 residues: CASSSSGHNYGYTF. DNA for the CDR3: TGTGCCAGCAGCTCGTCAGGGCACAACTATGGCTACACCTTC.

This sequence joins TRBV5-6 and TRBJ1-5; no clear D. The CDR3 consists of 14 residues. CDR1 is SGHDT and CDR2 is YYEEEE in the germline V gene. Trimming cost V 0 bases and J 9 bases, with 13 bases left between them. The CDR3 DNA reads as TGTGCCAGCAGCTTGGAAGGAGGATCAAGGCCCCAGCATTTT. The encoded protein is CASSLEGGSRPQHF. Variable domain in full (rest from reference TRBV5-6 and TRBJ1-5): DAGVTQSPTHLIKTRGQQVTLRCSPKSGHDTVSWYQQALGQGPQFIFQYYEEEERQRGNFPDRFSGHQFPNYSSELNVNALLLGDSALYLCASSLEGGSRPQHFGDGTRLSIL.

This clone was picked up one time. The rearrangement links TRBV19 to TRBJ1-6; D may be TRBD1 (6 bases). The V gene lost 8 bases and the J gene lost 0 bases, with 11 bases spanning the gap. CDR3 size: 15 residues. Germline CDR1 LNHDA, CDR2 SQIVND (reference sequence). CDR3 sequence (DNA): TGTGCCAGTGGACAGCGAATCTCCTATAATTCACCCCTCCACTTT. As protein: CASGQRISYNSPLHF.

This chain uses TRBV18 with TRBJ2-7; D is perhaps TRBD2 (5 bases). The CDR3 is 16 residues long. The germline V gene has CDR1 KGHSH and CDR2 LQKENI. The V and J ends lost 0 bases and 3 bases respectively, with 15 bases between them. The chain's CDR3 is CASSPPGGTLSYEQYF. As DNA, the CDR3 is TGTGCCAGCTCACCACCAGGAGGAACGCTCAGCTACGAGCAGTACTTC.

The gene calls are TRBV27 and TRBJ1-1; D gene uncertain. The germline V gene encodes CDR1 MNHEY and CDR2 SMNVEV (reference sequence). The CDR3 has 14 amino acids. Trimming removed 2 bases at V and 3 bases at J, with 10 bases between. CDR3 DNA: TGTGCCAGCAGTTTAGACGGGGTGTACACTGAAGCTTTCTTT. Its translation is CASSLDGVYTEAFF.

The rearrangement links TRBV6-2 or TRBV6-3 to TRBJ1-2; weak D call: TRBD1 (6 bases). V lost 0 bases, J lost 3 bases, and 8 bases lay in between. The CDR3 runs 14 residues. CDR1 and CDR2 from the germline V gene are MNHEY and SVGEGT. Here the CDR3 reads CASSYSRQDYGYTF. The CDR3 DNA follows: TGTGCCAGCAGTTACTCGAGACAGGACTATGGCTACACCTTC.

The rearrangement joins TRBV7-2 to TRBJ2-1, with a weak D call TRBD2 (5 bases). This CDR3 is built from 18 residues. V was trimmed by 1 base and J by 0 bases, leaving 16 bases between them. CDR1 is SGHTA, CDR2 FQGNSA, per germline. This chain's CDR3 is CASSLGRAAVSSYNEQFF. The CDR3 DNA is TGTGCCAGCAGCTTAGGGCGGGCGGCGGTTAGCTCCTACAATGAGCAGTTCTTC.

This sequence joins TRBV6-5 and TRBJ1-1; D perhaps matches TRBD1 (5 bases). This CDR3 region has 13 residues. Between the trimmed V and J ends, which lost 6 bases and 6 bases, there was a span of 14 bases. Germline V gene sequence: CDR1 MNHEY, CDR2 SVGAGI. CDR3 DNA sequence: TGTGCCAGCAGGGGTTGGGGACTCCCTGAAGCTTTCTTT. It translates to CASRGWGLPEAFF.

The chain has TRBV6-5 and TRBJ2-3; D perhaps matches TRBD1 (5 bases). The CDR3 has 14 residues. The V and J ends lost 2 bases and 2 bases respectively, with 8 bases between them. From germline, CDR1 is MNHEY and CDR2 SVGAGI. The DNA for the CDR3 is TGTGCCAGCAGTTACAACAGGTTCACAGATACGCAGTATTTT. Its protein product is CASSYNRFTDTQYF.

This chain links TRBV10-1 with TRBJ1-4; TRBD1 aligns across 8 bases. Germline V gene sequence: CDR1 WNHNN, CDR2 SYGVQD (reference sequence). Trimming at V came to 3 bases and at J to 6 bases, leaving 6 bases not matched to a gene. This CDR3 is 15 amino acids long. CDR3 coding DNA: TGCGCCAGCAGTGACCGGACAGGGAACGATGAAAAACTGTTTTTT. The encoded protein is CASSDRTGNDEKLFF.

The CDR3 is CASGGALAGGELFF. The CDR3 bases are TGTGCCAGCGGAGGGGCATTGGCGGGCGGGGAGCTGTTTTTT. V is TRBV9 and J is TRBJ2-2, with D possibly being TRBD2 (6 bases). The CDR3 contains 14 residues. CDR1 is SGDLS, CDR2 YYNGEE, per germline. Trimming removed 7 bases from V and 7 bases from J, with 17 bases in between.

The chain is built from TRBV15 and TRBJ2-3, with D possibly matching TRBD2 (5 bases). CDR1 LNHNV and CDR2 YYDKDF come from the germline V gene (reference sequence). The V gene lost 1 base and the J gene lost 5 bases, with 16 bases spanning the gap. The CDR3 loop spans 16 amino acids. This CDR3 reads CATSRAKFAGGDTQYF. CDR3 in DNA: TGTGCCACCAGCAGAGCAAAATTTGCGGGTGGAGATACGCAGTATTTT.

CDR3 sequence: CASSQARELATNEKLFF. In DNA form, the CDR3 reads TGTGCCAGCAGCCAAGCCCGGGAGTTAGCAACTAATGAAAAACTGTTTTTT. The chain recombines TRBV4-2 with TRBJ1-4; no reliable D call. Per the germline V gene, CDR1 is LGHNA and CDR2 is YNFKEQ. V was cut by 1 base and J by 0 bases, with 12 bases left in between. The CDR3 loop spans 17 amino acids.

The rearrangement joins TRBV30 to TRBJ1-5; D is uncertain. The V gene lost 0 bases and the J gene lost 6 bases, with 12 bases spanning the gap. Germline values: CDR1 GTSNPN, CDR2 SVGIG (reference sequence). The CDR3 loop spans 14 amino acids. The CDR3 DNA reads TGTGCCTGGAGTGTACTAATGGGGAGTCAGCCCCAGCATTTT. This codes for CAWSVLMGSQPQHF.